Described below is a single T cell receptor beta chain sequence and its context. Its cognate antigen is unknown. Germline and junction disagree at one end, which may indicate a read error. TCRalpha and TCRbeta libraries used 5'RACE with constant-segment primers and UMIs. Each CDR3 protein is one row after TCRdb ran MiXCR on the 5' RACE reads. The table records 350,000 to 500,000 distinct CDR3 sequences, roughly 18% of them present only once. This sample is part of a study of T-cell memory formation after mild COVID-19. The study's findings and limits: Some SARS-CoV-2-responding clones were already detected in memory before infection. The study found contracting CD4+ clones mainly in CM and EM and contracting CD8+ clones in EMRA. Contracting clones from day 15 to 85 had balanced CD4/CD8; later expanders favoured CD4+.

Germline V CDR1 and CDR2: MGHDK, SYGVNS. The CDR3 loop spans 15 amino acids. Sequenced input: PBMCs or a T cell subset sorted from them (not recorded which). The chain is built from TRBV25-1 and TRBJ1-1, with D tentatively TRBD1 (5 bases). The clonotype originates from a man aged 18 to 29 who had mild COVID-19 (a few samples of this study predate the infection). Cell type and time point are not known. CDR3 amino acids: CSSSRLEGLNTEAFF. The CDR3 DNA sequence: TGTTCCAGCAGCCGCTTGGAGGGACTGAACACTGAAGCCTTCTTT.